One sample yielded the 2 T cell receptor beta chains listed below, sequenced in a study of T-cell memory formation after mild COVID-19. A single record per CDR3 protein comes from TCRdb applying MiXCR to the 5' RACE reads. The sample contains about 350,000 distinct CDR3 sequences, about 15% of which appear only once. The specimen was PBMCs or a T cell subset sorted from them (not recorded which). These receptors all come from a man aged 18 to 29 who had mild COVID-19 (a few samples of this study predate the infection). Cell type and time point are not known.

The chain links TRBV15 to TRBJ1-5; possible D gene TRBD1, 5 bases. The CDR3 has 14 residues. CDR1 is LNHNV and CDR2 is YYDKDF in the germline V gene (reference sequence). Between the trimmed V and J ends, which lost 4 bases and 9 bases, there was a span of 16 bases. The CDR3 spells CATSTDTTVRPQHF. The CDR3 DNA sequence: TGTGCCACCAGCACCGATACGACAGTGCGGCCCCAGCATTTT.

In its sample, this clonotype was seen a few times. The chain couples TRBV3-1 to TRBJ1-5; D is possibly TRBD1 (6 bases). The CDR3 consists of 15 residues. Trimming pared 4 bases from V and 6 bases from J, leaving 16 bases between. Germline lookup yields CDR1 LGHDT and CDR2 YNNKEL (reference sequence). The CDR3 DNA is TGTGCCAGCAGCCCTACAGGGAATTCTGCTCAGCCCCAGCATTTT. Encoded protein: CASSPTGNSAQPQHF.